This T cell receptor beta chain originates from a study of shared clonotypes between healthy human individuals. This CDR3 has 14 amino acids. Germline assignment: CDR1 SGHAT and CDR2 FQNNGV. Trimming stripped 2 bases from V and 6 bases from J, with 11 bases between. Naive-designated CD8 cells lacked CD45RO, were positively enriched for CCR7, and omitted terminally differentiated effector memory CD45RA+ cells. Each donor was a Caucasian adult residing in Nashville, Tennessee. Overall study findings and caveats: What naive subsets generally showed was a larger estimated richness than memory subsets showed. Sharing across four donors was highest in naive CD4 (around 5%) and lowest in memory CD8 (about 0.4%).

This clone was observed once. The antigen remains unidentified. Each sorted subset replicate got 200 ng genomic DNA, about 33,000 genomes. The assay was immunoSEQ multiplex PCR, and TCRdb's table has in-frame clones only and misses some. Of some 740,000 clones in the sample, over 90% were seen once. Sequencing used naive CD8+ T cells sorted from blood. The receptor was derived from a man in his thirties or forties in good health. This sequence joins TRBV11-2 and TRBJ2-1, with D perhaps TRBD2 (7 bases). The CDR3 DNA reads as TGTGCCAGCAGCTTATGGGGAGGGGGCAATGAGCAGTTCTTC. Residues: CASSLWGGGNEQFF.